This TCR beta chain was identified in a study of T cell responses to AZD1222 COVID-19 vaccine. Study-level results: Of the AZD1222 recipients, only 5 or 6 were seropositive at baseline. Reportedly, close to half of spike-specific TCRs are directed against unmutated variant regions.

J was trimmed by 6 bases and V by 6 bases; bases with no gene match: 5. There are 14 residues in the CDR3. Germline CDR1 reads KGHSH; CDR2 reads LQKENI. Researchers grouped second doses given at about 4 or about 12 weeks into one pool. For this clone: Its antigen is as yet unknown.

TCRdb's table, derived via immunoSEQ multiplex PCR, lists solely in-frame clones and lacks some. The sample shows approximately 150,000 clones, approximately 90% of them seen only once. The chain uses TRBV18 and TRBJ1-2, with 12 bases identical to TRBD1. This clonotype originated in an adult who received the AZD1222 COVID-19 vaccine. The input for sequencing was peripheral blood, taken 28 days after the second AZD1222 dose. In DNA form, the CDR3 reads TGTGCCAGCTCGCCCGGGACAGGGGGCGATGGCTACACCTTC. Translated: CASSPGTGGDGYTF.